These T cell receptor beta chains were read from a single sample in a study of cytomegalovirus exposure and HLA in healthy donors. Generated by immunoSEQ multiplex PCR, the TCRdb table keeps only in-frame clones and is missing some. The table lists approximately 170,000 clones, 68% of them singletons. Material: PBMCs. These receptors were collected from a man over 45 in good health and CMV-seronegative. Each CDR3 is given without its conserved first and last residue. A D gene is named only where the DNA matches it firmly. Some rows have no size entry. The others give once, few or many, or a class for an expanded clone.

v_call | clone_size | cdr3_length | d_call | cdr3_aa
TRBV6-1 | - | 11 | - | ASRTVGKKGQY
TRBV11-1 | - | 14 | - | ASSFQGRSGGEKLF
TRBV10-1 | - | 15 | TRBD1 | ASSPNPGQGTRETQY
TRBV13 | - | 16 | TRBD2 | ASRRRWAGGLPTDTQY
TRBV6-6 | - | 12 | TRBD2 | ASSSGGGTYEQY
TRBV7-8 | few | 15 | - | ASSLALGRTEGNEQF
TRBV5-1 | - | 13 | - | ASSLGGSGQDTIY
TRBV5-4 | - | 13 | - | ASRLDRTLNYGYT
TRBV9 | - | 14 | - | ASSVELSSGANVLT
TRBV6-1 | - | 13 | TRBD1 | ASRTAGTGYGEQF
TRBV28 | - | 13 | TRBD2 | ASWEGGANTGELF
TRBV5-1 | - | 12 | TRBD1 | ASTLPGQGYEQY
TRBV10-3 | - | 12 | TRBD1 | AISGDREGAEQY
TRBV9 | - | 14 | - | ASSVKGRGANQPQH
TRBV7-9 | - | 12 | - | AGSTGLRDGELF
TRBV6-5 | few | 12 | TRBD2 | ASSELADPYEQY
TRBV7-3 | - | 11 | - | ASSSQPNRGYT
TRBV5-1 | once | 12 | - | ASSSPGGGTEAF
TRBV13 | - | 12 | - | ASRLLATPDTQY
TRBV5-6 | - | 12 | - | ASSSPGRTEKLF
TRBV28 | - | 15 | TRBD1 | ASSSRSGTGTYNEQF
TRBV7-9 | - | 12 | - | ASSPTVMNTEAF
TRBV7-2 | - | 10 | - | ASSYRNYGYT
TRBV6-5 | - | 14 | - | ASSYVLRGGDTEAF
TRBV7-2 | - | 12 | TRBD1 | ASSLGQGVETQY
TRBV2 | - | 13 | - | ASSGTGQPNTEAF
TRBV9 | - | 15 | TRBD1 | ASSVTSRQGAVETQY
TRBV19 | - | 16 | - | ASSIRLPGGVSNQPQH
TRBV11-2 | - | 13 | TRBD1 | ASSNHRGRGTEAF
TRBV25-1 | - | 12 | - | ASSAWDITDTQY
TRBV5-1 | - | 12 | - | ASRTADSNNEQF
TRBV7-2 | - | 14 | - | ASSLNQGSFNQPQH
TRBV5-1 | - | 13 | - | ASSLQGLEAHGYT
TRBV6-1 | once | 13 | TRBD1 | ASSGDRGMNTEAF
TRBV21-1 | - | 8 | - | ASRFDGYT
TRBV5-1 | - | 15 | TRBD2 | ASSLGERGGRADTQY
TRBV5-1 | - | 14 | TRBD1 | ASSFWTGFGKNIQY
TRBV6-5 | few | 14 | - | ASSYLRESSGNTIY
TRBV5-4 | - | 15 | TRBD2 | ASSLGGGGPSTGELF
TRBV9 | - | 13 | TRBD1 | ASSVATGGGTEAF
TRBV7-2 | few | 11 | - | ASSSEIQETQY
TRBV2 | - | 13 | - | ASRERRGRGNEQF
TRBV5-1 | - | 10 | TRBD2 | ASSLAESEQF
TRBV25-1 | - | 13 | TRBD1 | ASSPQGDSNQPQH
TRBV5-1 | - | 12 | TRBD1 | ASSPDRSNEKLF
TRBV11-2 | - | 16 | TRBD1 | ASSLDVGQFISYNEQF
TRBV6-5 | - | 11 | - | ASSYPGTDTQY
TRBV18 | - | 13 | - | ASSPLPQARYGYT